This T cell receptor beta chain was sequenced during a study of T cells in Graves' hyperthyroidism and ophthalmopathy. The study's findings and limits: With a median lead of around 6.7 months before onset, the model predicted ophthalmopathy. Most clonotypes expanded in the thyroid (above 0.001) were also present in blood. Ophthalmopathy and stable hyperthyroidism were told apart by a 13 V-J model.

Amplified TCR beta CDR3 regions derived from RNA transcripts. The primer set for the first-round RT-PCR of the TCR CDR3 was HTBI. MiXCR, applied by TCRdb to the multiplex PCR reads, yields one record per CDR3 protein. Among some 740,000 distinct CDR3 sequences listed, about 14% were seen once. PBMCs were obtained from approximately 10 ml fresh peripheral blood. This clonotype was seen a handful of times. The antigen remains unidentified. This CDR3 comprises 13 residues. CDR1 MNHEY and CDR2 SVGEGT come from the germline V gene. The V gene lost 0 bases and the J gene lost 1 base, with 4 bases spanning the gap.

The rearrangement uses TRBV6-2 or TRBV6-3 and TRBJ2-7, with D unresolved. This clonotype originated in a woman aged 18-35 years with Graves' hyperthyroidism. The sequencing input was blood. CDR3 sequence: CASSYSQSYEQYF. The CDR3 DNA is TGTGCCAGCAGTTACTCACAATCCTACGAGCAGTACTTC.